Shown below are 25 T cell receptor beta chains from a single sample sequenced in a study of control samples from healthy donors and cancer patients (dated by TCRdb to 2019 to 2021). The library was obtained by the immunoSEQ multiplex PCR assay. In TCRdb, the immuneACCESS table is reduced to in-frame sequences with V and J assigned. These tables do not hold every clone; where another copy was compared, an unresolved V gene accounts for under half, and the others remain unexplained. Here the sample has around 200,000 clones; about nine tenths occur a single time. Clones ranked in the top ten supply 1.5% of the sample. The sample taken for sequencing was blood. These receptor sequences come from a woman in her 30s in good health.

V gene TRBV24-1 combines with J gene TRBJ2-2, with no clear D. V was trimmed by 0 bases and J by 0 bases, leaving 7 bases between them. The CDR3 spans 16 residues. Germline CDR1 and CDR2: KGHDR and SFDVKD. The CDR3 is CATSDLYTTNTGELFF. The DNA for the CDR3 is TGTGCCACCAGTGATTTGTACACGACGAACACCGGGGAGCTGTTTTTT.

This chain joins TRBV28 and TRBJ1-5; 9 positions agree with TRBD1. The CDR3 has 16 residues. Looked up from germline, CDR1 is MDHEN and CDR2 is SYDVKM. V lost 7 bases, J lost 1 base, and 8 bases stayed unmatched. The CDR3 DNA follows: TGTGCCAGCACCCCTCCCGGGACAGGGAGCAATCAGCCCCAGCATTTT. Translation: CASTPPGTGSNQPQHF.

V and J are TRBV6-4 and TRBJ1-4; 9 nucleotides line up with TRBD1. Germline V CDR1 and CDR2: MRHNA, SNTAGT. CDR3 length: 13 amino acids. The V segment lost 4 bases and the J segment 8 bases; nucleotides outside the gene matches: 2. In DNA, the CDR3 is TGTGCCAGCAGTGCCGACAGGGGGGAAAAACTGTTTTTT. Its translation is CASSADRGEKLFF.

The chain uses TRBV3-1 (or the pseudogene TRBV3-2) and TRBJ1-5; tentative D call: TRBD1 (5 bases). Germline V gene sequence: CDR1 LGHDT, CDR2 YNNKEL (reference sequence). This CDR3 is 14 amino acids long. Trimming pared 3 bases from V and 3 bases from J, leaving 9 bases between. This chain's CDR3 is CASSQGGVNQPQHF. The CDR3, as DNA: TGTGCCAGCAGCCAGGGAGGGGTCAATCAGCCCCAGCATTTT.

The rearrangement uses TRBV5-1 and TRBJ1-3, with D maybe TRBD1 (5 bases). The CDR3 consists of 15 residues. Germline CDR1 SGHRS, CDR2 YFSETQ. V lost 3 bases and J 0 bases, leaving 10 bases between the germline ends. CDR3 bases: TGCGCCAGCAGCTGGGACGGAGACTCTGGAAACACCATATATTTT. Its translation: CASSWDGDSGNTIYF.

The chain combines TRBV19 with TRBJ2-3, with D perhaps matching TRBD2 (5 bases). CDR1 LNHDA and CDR2 SQIVND come from the germline V gene (reference sequence). The CDR3 spans 13 residues. Trimming left V 9 bases short and J 2 bases short, with 12 bases between. The CDR3 region has the DNA TGTGCCAGCCGGGATCAACCCACAGATACGCAGTATTTT. Translation: CASRDQPTDTQYF.

This clone was seen only a few times. The V and J genes are TRBV3-1 (or the pseudogene TRBV3-2) and TRBJ1-6; the match to TRBD1 covers 10 bases. The CDR3 covers 17 residues. The J segment lost 1 base and the V segment lost 4 bases, leaving 4 bases of the junction unmatched. Germline CDR1 is LGHDT and CDR2 is YNNKEL (reference sequence). CDR3 protein: CASSPTDRGSYNSPLHF. The CDR3 DNA reads TGTGCCAGCAGCCCGACGGACAGGGGGTCCTATAATTCACCCCTCCACTTT.

CDR3 sequence reads: CASSYQATDTQYF. DNA for the CDR3: TGTGCCAGCAGTTACCAGGCCACAGATACGCAGTATTTT. This rearrangement joins TRBV6-2 or TRBV6-3 to TRBJ2-3, with D uncertain. Looked up from germline, CDR1 is MNHEY and CDR2 is SVGEGT. The CDR3 covers 13 residues. Trimming pared 2 bases from V and 2 bases from J, leaving 5 bases between.

The genes are TRBV6-5 and TRBJ1-3, with D possibly being TRBD1 (5 bases). V dropped 10 bases and J dropped 0 bases, with 13 bases sitting between them. This CDR3 comprises 14 residues. From germline, CDR1 is MNHEY and CDR2 SVGAGI. CDR3 amino acids: CATRQTPSGNTIYF. CDR3 DNA: TGTGCCACCCGACAGACCCCCTCTGGAAACACCATATATTTT.

In its sample, this clone was seen once. J is TRBJ1-1 and V is TRBV5-4; no definite D call. V gave up 1 base and J gave up 8 bases, with 6 bases separating them. The CDR3 is 11 amino acids. The germline V gene encodes CDR1 SGHNT and CDR2 YYREEE (reference sequence). The CDR3 protein is CASSLNREAFF. In nucleotides, the CDR3 is TGTGCCAGCAGCTTGAACAGAGAAGCTTTCTTT.

The chain has TRBV6-6 and TRBJ1-2, with a weak D call TRBD1 (6 bases). The CDR3 length is 14 residues. The V end lost 6 bases, the J end lost 0 bases, and 11 bases lay between the germline ends. The germline V gene encodes CDR1 MNHNY and CDR2 SVGAGI (reference sequence). Written as DNA, the CDR3 is TGTGCCAGCAGGGAGACAGGAGCTAACTATGGCTACACCTTC. Encoded protein: CASRETGANYGYTF.

V gene TRBV5-4 combines with J gene TRBJ2-4, with 15 bases that match TRBD2. The trim removed 3 bases at V and 2 bases at J, leaving 3 bases unmatched. CDR1 SGHNT and CDR2 YYREEE come from the germline V gene (reference sequence). The CDR3 spans 17 residues. The CDR3 DNA follows: TGTGCCAGCAGCTCGGGACTAGCGGGAGGTACCAAAAACATTCAGTACTTC. Protein product: CASSSGLAGGTKNIQYF.

This sequence joins TRBV10-2 and TRBJ1-2, with D maybe TRBD1 (5 bases). Trimming left V 3 bases short and J 1 base short, with 6 bases between. Germline V lookup: CDR1 WSHSY, CDR2 SAAADI. This CDR3 contains 13 residues. The CDR3 is CASSDRVNYGYTF. Here the CDR3 DNA reads TGCGCCAGCAGTGACAGGGTTAACTATGGCTACACCTTC.

The rearrangement uses TRBV30 and TRBJ2-7; 10 bases match TRBD1. V lost 1 base to trimming and J lost 3 bases; unmatched junction nucleotides: 0. CDR1 and CDR2 (germline): GTSNPN, SVGIG (reference sequence). The CDR3 covers 13 residues. The CDR3 sequence is CAWSGTGGYEQYF. CDR3 DNA: TGTGCCTGGAGTGGGACAGGGGGCTACGAGCAGTACTTC.

The count of this clone is one. V gene TRBV2 combines with J gene TRBJ2-1; 8 bases are a match to TRBD1. V lost 6 bases to trimming and J lost 2 bases; unmatched junction nucleotides: 0. CDR3 size: 13 residues. Germline V gene data show CDR1 as SNHLY and CDR2 as FYNNEI. The CDR3 here is CASRDRAYNEQFF. The DNA for the CDR3 is TGTGCCAGCAGGGACAGGGCCTACAATGAGCAGTTCTTC.

The chain is built from TRBV18 and TRBJ2-3; no clear D. Germline values: CDR1 KGHSH, CDR2 LQKENI. The CDR3 loop spans 12 amino acids. Trimming stripped 6 bases from V and 4 bases from J, with 8 bases between. The chain's CDR3 is CASSDGSDTQYF. In DNA form, the CDR3 reads TGTGCCAGCTCGGACGGATCAGATACGCAGTATTTT. The whole variable domain, filled in from reference TRBV18 and TRBJ2-3, reads NAGVMQNPRHLVRRRGQEARLRCSPMKGHSHVYWYRQLPEEGLKFMVYLQKENIIDESGMPKERFSAEFPKEGPSILRIQQVVRGDSAAYFCASSDGSDTQYFGPGTRLTVL.

This clone came up once. The junction differs from germline at one of its ends, possibly a read error. The CDR3 DNA reads as TGTGCTAGCAGCTTAGCTAGCGTAGAGACCCAGTACTTC. Amino acid sequence: CASSLASVETQYF. J is TRBJ2-5 and V is TRBV7-7; D might be TRBD2 (6 bases). Germline CDR1 is SSHAT and CDR2 is FNYEAQ (reference sequence). CDR3 length equals 13 residues.

The chain recombines TRBV18 with TRBJ1-5; no firm D call. Between the trimmed V and J ends, which lost 2 bases and 3 bases, there was a span of 14 bases. CDR1 is KGHSH and CDR2 is LQKENI in the germline V gene. This CDR3 has 16 residues. The CDR3 region is CASSPLAVRDNQPQHF. In DNA form, the CDR3 reads TGTGCCAGCTCACCATTGGCAGTTCGTGACAATCAGCCCCAGCATTTT.

Worth noting for this clone: The sample contains more than one DNA sequence encoding this CDR3. The rearrangement joins TRBV12-3 or TRBV12-4 to TRBJ1-2; unclear D gene. Trimming took off 0 bases at V and 4 bases at J, with 3 bases between the two ends. This CDR3 has 12 amino acids. In DNA, the CDR3 is TGTGCCAGCAGTTTAGCGGGCTATGGCTACACCTTC. This encodes CASSLAGYGYTF.

The chain recombines TRBV3-1 (or the pseudogene TRBV3-2) with TRBJ1-2, with D tentatively TRBD1 (5 bases). Germline V gene lookup returns CDR1 LGHDT and CDR2 YNNKEL (reference sequence). Trimming took off 1 base at V and 2 bases at J, with 8 bases between the two ends. CDR3 size: 14 residues. The CDR3 DNA reads TGTGCCAGCAGCCAAGTGGGGGGGAACTATGGCTACACCTTC. Encoded protein: CASSQVGGNYGYTF.

Remarks on this clone: Other DNA sequences in this specimen translate into the identical CDR3. The J gene is TRBJ1-2, the V gene TRBV6-2 or TRBV6-3; D is undetermined. This CDR3 spans 11 amino acids. Trimming shortened V by 2 bases and J by 5 bases, and 3 bases separated the two germline ends. Germline V gives CDR1 MNHEY, CDR2 SVGEGT. CDR3 protein: CASSYGYGYTF. The DNA of the CDR3 is TGTGCCAGCAGTTACGGATATGGCTACACCTTC.

The rearrangement links TRBV20-1 to TRBJ2-1; TRBD2 agrees at 8 bases. Germline V gene data show CDR1 as DFQATT and CDR2 as SNEGSKA (reference sequence). Trimming at V came to 3 bases and at J to 7 bases, leaving 11 bases not matched to a gene. CDR3 length: 15 residues. Here the CDR3 DNA reads TGCAGTGCTAGTCGGGCCAGCGGGAGTGCGAATGAGCAGTTCTTC. Its protein product is CSASRASGSANEQFF.

This chain links TRBV15 with TRBJ2-1; D unclear. This CDR3 is 15 amino acids long. V lost 1 base, J lost 0 bases, and 7 bases lay in between. The germline V gene encodes CDR1 LNHNV and CDR2 YYDKDF (reference sequence). CDR3 loop: CATSRAESSYNEQFF. The CDR3 nucleotides read TGTGCCACCAGCAGAGCCGAATCCTCCTACAATGAGCAGTTCTTC. Combining the CDR3 with reference TRBV15 and TRBJ2-1 gives the whole variable domain DAMVIQNPRYQVTQFGKPVTLSCSQTLNHNVMYWYQQKSSQAPKLLFHYYDKDFNNEADTPDNFQSRRPNTSFCFLDIRSPGLGDTAMYLCATSRAESSYNEQFFGPGTRLTVL.

This chain connects TRBV25-1 to TRBJ2-3, with 15 bases aligning to TRBD2. V was pared by 2 bases and J by 7 bases, with 7 bases of the junction left unmatched. Germline CDR1 reads MGHDK; CDR2 reads SYGVNS. CDR3 length: 17 amino acids. CDR3 DNA: TGTGCCAGCAGTGAAGTTCTTGGGACTAGCGGGAGGAATACGCAGTATTTT. Translating gives CASSEVLGTSGRNTQYF. Full variable domain (outside the CDR3, taken from reference TRBV25-1 and TRBJ2-3): EADIYQTPRYLVIGTGKKITLECSQTMGHDKMYWYQQDPGMELHLIHYSYGVNSTEKGDLSSESTVSRIRTEHFPLTLESARPSHTSQYLCASSEVLGTSGRNTQYFGPGTRLTVL.

The CDR3 nucleotides are TGTGCCAGCAGTTTAATCAGGAACACTGAAGCTTTCTTT. This translates into CASSLIRNTEAFF. This chain joins TRBV28 and TRBJ1-1; no clear D. This CDR3 is built from 13 residues. Trimming stripped 2 bases from V and 1 base from J, with 5 bases between. Germline CDR1 reads MDHEN; CDR2 reads SYDVKM.